The clone carrying this T cell receptor (beta chain) has just a few counts. The data were taken from a study of blood T cell repertoires in COVID-19. Looking at the study overall: There were acute and convalescent COVID-19 samples, and they came from the United States, Italy and Spain. PBMCs, B-cell-depleted T cells, or T cells were the source of the cDNA or gDNA that made up the material.

Source study methods: Reference gene primer amplification yielded estimated nucleated cell counts. The repertoire was sequenced with immunoSEQ multiplex PCR; TCRdb's copy has only in-frame clones and lacks some. D and trimming were read from the DNA, whereas the V and J calls and clone size are those reported in that table. Of approximately 150,000 clones in the sample, around 76% were seen once. Germline CDR1 reads PRHDT; CDR2 reads FYEKMQ (reference sequence). The CDR3 spans 13 residues. Trimming removed 2 bases from V and 7 bases from J; junction bases left unmatched: 1. This TCR derives from a woman between 70 and 85 years old with acute or convalescent COVID-19. Sequenced: peripheral blood. V usage is TRBV13 and J usage is TRBJ2-1; 8 nucleotides align to TRBD1. The CDR3 protein is CASSLWDRNEQFF. CDR3 sequence (DNA): TGTGCCAGCAGCTTATGGGACAGGAATGAGCAGTTCTTC. The entire variable domain, with the rest obtained from reference TRBV13 and TRBJ2-1, is as follows: AAGVIQSPRHLIKEKRETATLKCYPIPRHDTVYWYQQGPGQDPQFLISFYEKMQSDKGSIPDRFSAQQFSDYHSELNMSSLELGDSALYFCASSLWDRNEQFFGPGTRLTVL.